These T cell receptor beta chains were read from a single sample in a study of T cells in Graves' hyperthyroidism and ophthalmopathy. TCRdb independently ran MiXCR on the multiplex PCR reads; one entry per CDR3 protein. The sample shows 300,000 to 350,000 distinct CDR3 sequences, over 15% of them seen only once. What was sequenced was blood. All receptors derive from a man aged 25 to 40 with Graves' hyperthyroidism. CDR3s include the opening cysteine and the closing phenylalanine or tryptophan. The order of the fields is J gene, clone size, D gene, V gene, CDR3 protein, CDR3 DNA. The D gene is left open where the match is weak. Clone size, where shown, is once, few, many, or a class for clones that have expanded.

j_gene: TRBJ2-1; abundance: .; d_gene: .; v_gene: TRBV10-1; CDR3aa: CASSESRFGYNEQFF; CDR3nt: TGCGCCAGCAGTGAAAGTCGTTTCGGATACAATGAGCAGTTCTTC
j_gene: TRBJ2-1; abundance: many; d_gene: TRBD2; v_gene: TRBV5-1; CDR3aa: CASSPAGTRYYNEQFF; CDR3nt: TGCGCCAGCAGCCCTGCCGGGACTAGATACTACAATGAGCAGTTCTTC
j_gene: TRBJ2-7; abundance: .; d_gene: TRBD2; v_gene: TRBV7-9; CDR3aa: CASSPPGTSGDEQYF; CDR3nt: TGTGCCAGCAGCCCGCCCGGGACTAGCGGCGACGAGCAGTACTTC
j_gene: TRBJ2-7; abundance: few; d_gene: .; v_gene: TRBV6-8; CDR3aa: CASSYSWRIPSFYEQYF; CDR3nt: TGTGCCAGCAGTTACTCGTGGAGGATCCCCTCCTTCTACGAGCAGTACTTC
j_gene: TRBJ1-2; abundance: .; d_gene: .; v_gene: TRBV5-1; CDR3aa: CASSLVQGVGYTF; CDR3nt: TGCGCCAGCAGCTTGGTACAGGGTGTTGGCTACACCTTC
j_gene: TRBJ2-1; abundance: few; d_gene: .; v_gene: TRBV6-1; CDR3aa: CASRGVVSYNEQFF; CDR3nt: TGTGCCAGCAGAGGGGTGGTCTCCTACAATGAGCAGTTCTTC
j_gene: TRBJ2-5; abundance: few; d_gene: TRBD1; v_gene: TRBV29-1; CDR3aa: CSVEVVDRARETQYF; CDR3nt: TGCAGCGTTGAAGTTGTAGACAGGGCTCGAGAGACCCAGTACTTC
j_gene: TRBJ2-1; abundance: .; d_gene: .; v_gene: TRBV12-3/TRBV12-4; CDR3aa: CASSYGGNNGQFF; CDR3nt: TGTGCCAGCAGTTACGGGGGTAACAATGGGCAGTTCTTC
j_gene: TRBJ2-4; abundance: .; d_gene: TRBD1; v_gene: TRBV2; CDR3aa: CAGGQENIQYF; CDR3nt: TGTGCCGGAGGACAGGAAAACATTCAGTACTTC
j_gene: TRBJ1-2; abundance: many; d_gene: .; v_gene: TRBV29-1; CDR3aa: CSVVKPGSYGYTF; CDR3nt: TGCAGCGTTGTAAAGCCAGGGTCTTATGGCTACACCTTC
j_gene: TRBJ2-7; abundance: .; d_gene: .; v_gene: TRBV7-2; CDR3aa: CASSLIINYEQYF; CDR3nt: TGTGCCAGCAGCTTAATAATCAACTACGAGCAGTACTTC
j_gene: TRBJ2-6; abundance: few; d_gene: TRBD1; v_gene: TRBV5-1; CDR3aa: CASSYGTASGANVLTF; CDR3nt: TGCGCCAGCAGCTACGGGACAGCCTCTGGGGCCAACGTCCTGACTTTC
j_gene: TRBJ2-2; abundance: .; d_gene: .; v_gene: TRBV5-1; CDR3aa: CASSLAPLLGTGELFF; CDR3nt: TGCGCCAGCAGCTTGGCCCCTCTACTGGGCACCGGGGAGCTGTTTTTT
j_gene: TRBJ1-2; abundance: many; d_gene: .; v_gene: TRBV24-1; CDR3aa: CATSDRATGRYGYTF; CDR3nt: TGTGCCACCAGTGATCGGGCCACAGGGCGCTATGGCTACACCTTC
j_gene: TRBJ2-7; abundance: few; d_gene: TRBD1; v_gene: TRBV10-3; CDR3aa: CAISQDREVNEQYF; CDR3nt: TGTGCCATCAGCCAGGACAGGGAAGTGAACGAGCAGTACTTC
j_gene: TRBJ2-5; abundance: .; d_gene: .; v_gene: TRBV7-2; CDR3aa: CASSLGGLLGTQYF; CDR3nt: TGTGCCAGCAGCTTAGGAGGCCTGTTAGGGACCCAGTACTTC
j_gene: TRBJ2-1; abundance: many; d_gene: .; v_gene: TRBV30; CDR3aa: CAWSRETVNEQFF; CDR3nt: TGTGCCTGGAGTAGGGAGACTGTCAATGAGCAGTTCTTC
j_gene: TRBJ2-2; abundance: few; d_gene: .; v_gene: TRBV3-1; CDR3aa: CASSQRGPYGELFF; CDR3nt: TGTGCCAGCAGCCAAAGAGGGCCCTACGGGGAGCTGTTTTTT
j_gene: TRBJ2-7; abundance: .; d_gene: TRBD2; v_gene: TRBV20-1; CDR3aa: CSAPVRGGRFYEQYF; CDR3nt: TGCAGTGCCCCGGTTCGGGGGGGGCGCTTCTACGAGCAGTACTTC
j_gene: TRBJ1-2; abundance: .; d_gene: TRBD1; v_gene: TRBV30; CDR3aa: CAWDRTGVPPPHGYTF; CDR3nt: TGTGCCTGGGATCGGACAGGGGTTCCCCCACCTCATGGCTACACCTTC
j_gene: TRBJ2-7; abundance: .; d_gene: TRBD1; v_gene: TRBV20-1; CDR3aa: CSAFSSGDRGYEQYF; CDR3nt: TGCAGTGCTTTCTCCTCCGGGGACAGGGGCTACGAGCAGTACTTC
j_gene: TRBJ2-7; abundance: many; d_gene: .; v_gene: TRBV20-1; CDR3aa: CSARDTSYNEQYF; CDR3nt: TGCAGTGCTAGAGACACTAGTTACAACGAGCAGTACTTC
j_gene: TRBJ2-1; abundance: many; d_gene: TRBD2; v_gene: TRBV7-2; CDR3aa: CAISSGRGSYNEQFF; CDR3nt: TGTGCCATTTCTAGCGGGAGGGGTTCCTACAATGAGCAGTTCTTC
j_gene: TRBJ2-1; abundance: few; d_gene: TRBD2; v_gene: TRBV5-1; CDR3aa: CASSLLAGLYNEQFF; CDR3nt: TGCGCCAGCAGCTTGTTAGCGGGCCTATACAATGAGCAGTTCTTC
j_gene: TRBJ2-3; abundance: many; d_gene: TRBD2; v_gene: TRBV13; CDR3aa: CASSSSGMGTDTQYF; CDR3nt: TGTGCCAGCAGCTCCAGCGGGATGGGCACAGATACGCAGTATTTT
j_gene: TRBJ1-2; abundance: few; d_gene: TRBD1; v_gene: TRBV4-2; CDR3aa: CASSQGGYRGEGYGYTF; CDR3nt: TGTGCCAGCAGCCAAGGAGGGTACAGGGGAGAGGGCTATGGCTACACCTTC
j_gene: TRBJ1-5; abundance: many; d_gene: .; v_gene: TRBV28; CDR3aa: CASSRGEPQHF; CDR3nt: TGTGCCAGCAGCCGCGGAGAGCCCCAGCATTTT
j_gene: TRBJ2-7; abundance: many; d_gene: .; v_gene: TRBV18; CDR3aa: CASSPTVSYEQYF; CDR3nt: TGTGCCAGCTCACCAACAGTTTCCTACGAGCAGTACTTC
j_gene: TRBJ1-2; abundance: many; d_gene: .; v_gene: TRBV12-3/TRBV12-4; CDR3aa: CASSLVRVRGGYTF; CDR3nt: TGTGCCAGCAGTTTAGTCAGGGTACGGGGAGGCTACACCTTC
j_gene: TRBJ2-5; abundance: .; d_gene: TRBD1; v_gene: TRBV27; CDR3aa: CASRPWTGGLETQYF; CDR3nt: TGTGCCAGCAGGCCTTGGACAGGGGGCTTGGAGACCCAGTACTTC
j_gene: TRBJ2-7; abundance: many; d_gene: .; v_gene: TRBV3-1; CDR3aa: CASSRLGGYEQYF; CDR3nt: TGTGCCAGCAGCCGGCTCGGGGGCTACGAGCAGTACTTC
j_gene: TRBJ2-1; abundance: many; d_gene: TRBD2; v_gene: TRBV13; CDR3aa: CASSSIGIAGGRSSYNEQFF; CDR3nt: TGTGCCAGCAGCTCCATCGGGATAGCGGGAGGGCGGAGCTCCTACAATGAGCAGTTCTTC
j_gene: TRBJ2-7; abundance: few; d_gene: TRBD1; v_gene: TRBV10-2; CDR3aa: CASRTGDYEQYF; CDR3nt: TGCGCCAGCCGGACAGGGGACTACGAGCAGTACTTC
j_gene: TRBJ2-1; abundance: few; d_gene: .; v_gene: TRBV9; CDR3aa: CASGPVGGSYNEQFF; CDR3nt: TGTGCCAGCGGCCCCGTTGGGGGCTCCTACAATGAGCAGTTCTTC
j_gene: TRBJ2-3; abundance: many; d_gene: .; v_gene: TRBV15; CDR3aa: CATSRDPMATTQYF; CDR3nt: TGTGCCACCAGCAGAGATCCTATGGCAACTACGCAGTATTTT
j_gene: TRBJ1-1; abundance: .; d_gene: .; v_gene: TRBV5-1; CDR3aa: CASSLKGWNTEAFF; CDR3nt: TGCGCCAGCAGCTTAAAGGGCTGGAACACTGAAGCTTTCTTT
j_gene: TRBJ1-2; abundance: few; d_gene: .; v_gene: TRBV5-1; CDR3aa: CASARGGTQDYGYTF; CDR3nt: TGCGCCAGCGCTCGTGGGGGAACCCAAGACTATGGCTACACCTTC
j_gene: TRBJ2-2; abundance: .; d_gene: .; v_gene: TRBV10-2; CDR3aa: CASRRAGAGTGELFF; CDR3nt: TGCGCCAGCAGAAGAGCAGGGGCAGGGACCGGGGAGCTGTTTTTT
j_gene: TRBJ1-1; abundance: many; d_gene: .; v_gene: TRBV11-3; CDR3aa: CASSLAMNTEAFF; CDR3nt: TGTGCCAGCAGCTTGGCGATGAACACTGAAGCTTTCTTT
j_gene: TRBJ2-1; abundance: many; d_gene: TRBD2; v_gene: TRBV20-1; CDR3aa: CSARWTSGRGYNEQFF; CDR3nt: TGCAGTGCTAGGTGGACTAGCGGGAGGGGCTACAATGAGCAGTTCTTC
j_gene: TRBJ2-3; abundance: many; d_gene: TRBD2; v_gene: TRBV7-9; CDR3aa: CASSLEERGTQYF; CDR3nt: TGTGCCAGCAGCTTGGAGGAGCGGGGTACGCAGTATTTT
j_gene: TRBJ1-4; abundance: few; d_gene: TRBD1; v_gene: TRBV6-1; CDR3aa: CASTHGTGDDEKLFF; CDR3nt: TGTGCCAGCACCCATGGGACAGGGGATGATGAAAAACTGTTTTTT
j_gene: TRBJ1-1; abundance: few; d_gene: .; v_gene: TRBV29-1; CDR3aa: CSVVSAVMNTEAFF; CDR3nt: TGCAGCGTTGTATCGGCAGTCATGAACACTGAAGCTTTCTTT
j_gene: TRBJ2-7; abundance: .; d_gene: TRBD2; v_gene: TRBV4-1; CDR3aa: CASSQSATSNNEQYF; CDR3nt: TGCGCCAGCAGCCAATCTGCGACTAGCAACAACGAGCAGTACTTC
j_gene: TRBJ1-6; abundance: few; d_gene: .; v_gene: TRBV6-2/TRBV6-3; CDR3aa: CASSYQGSPLHF; CDR3nt: TGTGCCAGCAGTTACCAGGGGTCACCCCTCCACTTT